This is a list of T cell receptor beta chains from one sample in a study of T cell responses to AZD1222 COVID-19 vaccine. Repertoires were generated with immunoSEQ multiplex PCR, while TCRdb's copy carries only in-frame clones and drops some. Here the sample spans about 110,000 clones, approximately 94% being singletons. Sample: peripheral blood, taken 28 days after the second AZD1222 dose. All receptors derive from an adult who received the AZD1222 COVID-19 vaccine. The CDR3 runs from the conserved cysteine through the conserved F or W. D genes are given only for firm matches. The listing skips clone size in some rows; elsewhere it reads once, few, many or a size class.

clone_size j_call d_call v_call cdr3_nt cdr3_aa
. TRBJ1-1 TRBD1 TRBV6-4 TGTGCCAGCAGTACTCAGACAGGGACTGAAGCTTTCTTT CASSTQTGTEAFF
. TRBJ1-3 TRBD1 TRBV18 TGTGCCAGCTCCGGACAGGGAGGCGGAAACACCATATATTTT CASSGQGGGNTIYF
. TRBJ1-6 . TRBV19 TGTGCCAGTAATCCCCGTGTGGATTCACCCCTCCACTTT CASNPRVDSPLHF
. TRBJ1-3 . TRBV4-2 TGTGCCAGCAGCCAAGAGGGGAAGGGGAGTGCCACCATATATTTT CASSQEGKGSATIYF
. TRBJ1-5 TRBD1 TRBV29-1 TGCAGCGTCATATCAGGGGGCGCGAATCAGCCCCAGCATTTT CSVISGGANQPQHF
. TRBJ1-2 . TRBV19 TGTGCCAGCATTCGTATCCCCGGGACTATCTACACCTTC CASIRIPGTIYTF
. TRBJ2-7 TRBD2 TRBV6-5 TGTGCCAGCAGGCTGACTAGCGGATACGAGCAGTACTTC CASRLTSGYEQYF
. TRBJ2-5 . TRBV18 TGTGCCAGCTCACCACGTGGCCTTGGGGAGACCCAGTACTTC CASSPRGLGETQYF
few TRBJ1-3 . TRBV12-3/TRBV12-4 TGTGCCAGCAGAAATTCCCCTGGAAACACCATATATTTT CASRNSPGNTIYF
. TRBJ2-7 TRBD1 TRBV7-9 TGTGCCAGCAGCTTAGCGGGGACAGGGCCCCCCGATTGGGACTACGAGCAGTACTTC CASSLAGTGPPDWDYEQYF
. TRBJ1-6 . TRBV14 TGTGCCAGCAGCCGTTTGGCCTATTCACCCCTCCACTTT CASSRLAYSPLHF
few TRBJ2-7 . TRBV18 TGTGCCAGCTCATCGGCCCGGGCAGGGCAGTACTTC CASSSARAGQYF
. TRBJ1-4 . TRBV20-1 TGCAGTGCTAACCAGAATGAAAAACTGTTTTTT CSANQNEKLFF
. TRBJ1-5 . TRBV6-5 TGTGCCAGCAGTTTCGGTCAGGGGTGGCAGCCCCAGCATTTT CASSFGQGWQPQHF
. TRBJ1-6 . TRBV9 TGTGCCAGCAGCGAACCAGGGTCCTCCTATAATTCACCCCTCCACTTT CASSEPGSSYNSPLHF
. TRBJ1-2 . TRBV27 TGTGCCAGCAGTTTCGTGGGGAGCCCAGATGGCTACACCTTC CASSFVGSPDGYTF
. TRBJ1-2 TRBD1 TRBV6-6 TGTGCCAGCAGTCCAACAGGGGACTATGGCTACACCTTC CASSPTGDYGYTF
. TRBJ2-3 TRBD2 TRBV6-1 TGTGCCAGCAGTGAAGGACTAGCGGGGGGAGGAGATACGCAGTATTTT CASSEGLAGGGDTQYF
. TRBJ2-7 . TRBV27 TGTGCCAGCAGTGGGGGACTTAGCACGGAGCAGTACTTC CASSGGLSTEQYF
. TRBJ1-6 TRBD1 TRBV6-6 TGTGCCAGCAGTCCCGTGGGACAGGGACACTCCTATAATTCACCCCTCCACTTT CASSPVGQGHSYNSPLHF
. TRBJ2-2 TRBD1 TRBV19 TGTGCCAGTCACCGGGACAGGGGTCTCGCCGGGGAGCTGTTTTTT CASHRDRGLAGELFF
. TRBJ2-2 TRBD2 TRBV18 TGTGCCAGCTCACCCGCCACTAGCGGGCTCACCGGGGAGCTGTTTTTT CASSPATSGLTGELFF
. TRBJ2-1 TRBD2 TRBV7-6 TGTGCCAGCAGCGGCACGGGACTAGCGGCAAACAATGAGCAGTTCTTC CASSGTGLAANNEQFF
. TRBJ1-5 . TRBV7-9 TGTGCCAGCAGTGGGCAGGGAAGCAATCAGCCCCAGCATTTT CASSGQGSNQPQHF
. TRBJ1-5 TRBD1 TRBV27 TGTGCCAGCTCAGGGGGCGCGGTTGGTCAGCCCCAGCATTTT CASSGGAVGQPQHF
. TRBJ1-4 . TRBV7-2 TGTGCCAGCAGCGCCGACGGGGGAGAAAAACTGTTTTTT CASSADGGEKLFF
. TRBJ1-2 . TRBV6-1 TGTGCCAGCAGTGAATTGAATGGCTACACCTTC CASSELNGYTF
. TRBJ1-5 . TRBV21-1 TGTGCCAGCAGCAATCCGACAGGGGTGGAGAATCAGCCCCAGCATTTT CASSNPTGVENQPQHF